Listed below are T cell receptor beta chains from one sample, sequenced in a study of Ad26.COV2.S vaccination and SARS-CoV-2 variants. Produced via immunoSEQ multiplex PCR; TCRdb's table is partial and in-frame only. The sample holds about 680,000 clones; 70% to 90% are singletons and the top ten take about 1.5%. The material sequenced was peripheral blood, taken in a trial of Ad26.COV2.S vaccine versus placebo. These receptors all stem from a person between 18 and 60 years old who received the Ad26.COV2.S COVID-19 vaccine or a placebo. Both conserved end residues are part of each CDR3. The order of the fields is clone size, D gene, J gene, V gene, CDR3 protein, CDR3 DNA. The D gene is left open where the match is weak. Clone size appears in some rows only: once, few, many, or a class for an expanded clone.

abundance: -; d_gene: -; j_gene: TRBJ2-7; v_gene: TRBV5-6; CDR3aa: CASSLVPRGEQYF; CDR3nt: TGTGCCAGCAGCTTGGTTCCCCGGGGCGAGCAGTACTTC
abundance: -; d_gene: TRBD2; j_gene: TRBJ2-2; v_gene: TRBV19; CDR3aa: CATGLAGGNTGELFF; CDR3nt: TGTGCCACGGGACTAGCGGGAGGGAACACCGGGGAGCTGTTTTTT
abundance: -; d_gene: -; j_gene: TRBJ2-7; v_gene: TRBV20-1; CDR3aa: CSAITGFEQYF; CDR3nt: TGCAGTGCTATAACCGGGTTCGAGCAGTACTTC
abundance: once; d_gene: TRBD1; j_gene: TRBJ1-2; v_gene: TRBV12-3/TRBV12-4; CDR3aa: CASSTGTVDGYTF; CDR3nt: TGTGCCAGCAGCACCGGGACAGTTGATGGCTACACCTTC
abundance: -; d_gene: -; j_gene: TRBJ1-2; v_gene: TRBV6-5; CDR3aa: CASRQSYGYTF; CDR3nt: TGTGCCAGCAGACAGAGCTATGGCTACACCTTC
abundance: -; d_gene: -; j_gene: TRBJ1-2; v_gene: TRBV27; CDR3aa: CASSLTGNYGYTF; CDR3nt: TGTGCCAGCAGTCTAACAGGGAACTATGGCTACACCTTC
abundance: -; d_gene: -; j_gene: TRBJ2-1; v_gene: TRBV27; CDR3aa: CASSPWGDGDNEQFF; CDR3nt: TGTGCCAGCAGCCCATGGGGGGATGGAGACAATGAGCAGTTCTTC
abundance: -; d_gene: -; j_gene: TRBJ1-3; v_gene: TRBV15; CDR3aa: CATSRPYSGNTIYF; CDR3nt: TGTGCCACCAGCAGACCATACTCTGGAAACACCATATATTTT
abundance: -; d_gene: -; j_gene: TRBJ1-3; v_gene: TRBV27; CDR3aa: CASSPLPTGYSGNTIYF; CDR3nt: TGTGCCAGCAGTCCTCTCCCGACAGGCTACTCTGGAAACACCATATATTTT
abundance: -; d_gene: TRBD2; j_gene: TRBJ2-3; v_gene: TRBV5-4; CDR3aa: CASSLAGGRLDTQYF; CDR3nt: TGTGCCAGCAGCTTAGCGGGGGGCCGGCTAGATACGCAGTATTTT
abundance: -; d_gene: -; j_gene: TRBJ1-2; v_gene: TRBV9; CDR3aa: CASSPRGVRQANNYGYTF; CDR3nt: TGTGCCAGCAGCCCAAGAGGAGTAAGACAGGCGAACAACTATGGCTACACCTTC
abundance: -; d_gene: -; j_gene: TRBJ1-1; v_gene: TRBV4-3; CDR3aa: CASSQWAGGEAFF; CDR3nt: TGCGCCAGCAGCCAATGGGCCGGGGGTGAAGCTTTCTTT
abundance: -; d_gene: -; j_gene: TRBJ2-6; v_gene: TRBV18; CDR3aa: CASSITTDYPVLTF; CDR3nt: TGTGCCAGCTCCATAACGACGGACTACCCCGTCCTGACTTTC
abundance: -; d_gene: -; j_gene: TRBJ1-1; v_gene: TRBV5-1; CDR3aa: CASSLSNQGFTEAFF; CDR3nt: TGCGCCAGCAGCTTGTCTAATCAGGGTTTCACTGAAGCTTTCTTT
abundance: -; d_gene: -; j_gene: TRBJ2-1; v_gene: TRBV7-7; CDR3aa: CASSLHLFGVEQFF; CDR3nt: TGTGCCAGCAGCTTGCACCTTTTTGGGGTAGAGCAGTTCTTC
abundance: -; d_gene: -; j_gene: TRBJ2-1; v_gene: TRBV27; CDR3aa: CARPGGNKPYNEQFF; CDR3nt: TGTGCCAGACCTGGGGGGAACAAACCCTACAATGAGCAGTTCTTC
abundance: once; d_gene: TRBD1; j_gene: TRBJ1-2; v_gene: TRBV19; CDR3aa: CASSIEGQIYGYTF; CDR3nt: TGTGCCAGTAGTATAGAGGGACAGATCTATGGCTACACCTTC
abundance: -; d_gene: -; j_gene: TRBJ2-1; v_gene: TRBV18; CDR3aa: CASSPVVGGGNEQFF; CDR3nt: TGTGCCAGCTCACCAGTGGTGGGTGGAGGCAATGAGCAGTTCTTC
abundance: -; d_gene: -; j_gene: TRBJ2-7; v_gene: TRBV30; CDR3aa: CAWSATVYEQYF; CDR3nt: TGTGCCTGGAGTGCCACCGTATACGAGCAGTACTTC
abundance: once; d_gene: -; j_gene: TRBJ2-1; v_gene: TRBV30; CDR3aa: CAWFPPGQKEGSEQFF; CDR3nt: TGTGCCTGGTTCCCCCCCGGACAGAAGGAAGGGAGTGAGCAGTTCTTC
abundance: -; d_gene: TRBD2; j_gene: TRBJ2-1; v_gene: TRBV3-1/TRBV3-2; CDR3aa: CASSQTSGTNEQFF; CDR3nt: TGTGCCAGCAGCCAAACTAGCGGGACCAATGAGCAGTTCTTC
abundance: -; d_gene: -; j_gene: TRBJ1-6; v_gene: TRBV27; CDR3aa: CASSFLGQTDYNSPLHF; CDR3nt: TGTGCCAGCAGTTTTCTCGGTCAGACAGACTATAATTCACCCCTCCACTTT
abundance: -; d_gene: -; j_gene: TRBJ2-2; v_gene: TRBV19; CDR3aa: CASSPHYRDTGELFF; CDR3nt: TGTGCCAGTAGTCCACATTACCGAGACACCGGGGAGCTGTTTTTT
abundance: -; d_gene: -; j_gene: TRBJ1-2; v_gene: TRBV18; CDR3aa: CASSPFPGDYGYTF; CDR3nt: TGTGCCAGCTCACCATTTCCAGGGGACTATGGCTACACCTTC
abundance: once; d_gene: -; j_gene: TRBJ1-2; v_gene: TRBV5-4; CDR3aa: CASSLGVQGNYGYTF; CDR3nt: TGTGCCAGCAGCTTGGGGGTACAGGGCAACTATGGCTACACCTTC
abundance: -; d_gene: -; j_gene: TRBJ1-6; v_gene: TRBV4-3; CDR3aa: CASSQVLMSPLHF; CDR3nt: TGCGCCAGCAGCCAAGTTCTAATGTCACCCCTCCACTTT
abundance: -; d_gene: -; j_gene: TRBJ2-5; v_gene: TRBV6-5; CDR3aa: CASRKSGTEAQYF; CDR3nt: TGTGCCAGCAGAAAATCCGGGACCGAGGCCCAGTACTTC
abundance: -; d_gene: -; j_gene: TRBJ2-2; v_gene: TRBV11-3; CDR3aa: CASSTNTGELFF; CDR3nt: TGTGCCAGCAGCACCAACACCGGGGAGCTGTTTTTT
abundance: once; d_gene: TRBD2; j_gene: TRBJ2-3; v_gene: TRBV5-4; CDR3aa: CASSSGLAGDLDTQYF; CDR3nt: TGTGCCAGCAGTAGTGGACTAGCGGGAGATTTAGATACGCAGTATTTT
abundance: once; d_gene: TRBD2; j_gene: TRBJ2-3; v_gene: TRBV6-2/TRBV6-3; CDR3aa: CASSYSGGASDTQYF; CDR3nt: TGTGCCAGCAGTTACAGCGGGGGGGCCTCAGATACGCAGTATTTT
abundance: once; d_gene: -; j_gene: TRBJ2-5; v_gene: TRBV27; CDR3aa: CASSRSRQGGETQYF; CDR3nt: TGTGCCAGCAGTCGCTCCCGGCAGGGGGGAGAGACCCAGTACTTC
abundance: -; d_gene: TRBD2; j_gene: TRBJ2-2; v_gene: TRBV9; CDR3aa: CASSWLAGNTGELFF; CDR3nt: TGTGCCAGCAGCTGGCTAGCGGGGAACACCGGGGAGCTGTTTTTT
abundance: -; d_gene: TRBD1; j_gene: TRBJ1-2; v_gene: TRBV5-5; CDR3aa: CASNRQGYGYTF; CDR3nt: TGTGCCAGCAACCGACAGGGATACGGCTACACCTTC
abundance: -; d_gene: -; j_gene: TRBJ1-5; v_gene: TRBV6-1; CDR3aa: CASSEAGGNQPQHF; CDR3nt: TGTGCCAGCAGTGAAGCGGGGGGAAATCAGCCCCAGCATTTT
abundance: -; d_gene: TRBD1; j_gene: TRBJ1-2; v_gene: TRBV3-1/TRBV3-2; CDR3aa: CASSQGDRRNYGYTF; CDR3nt: TGTGCCAGCAGCCAGGGGGACAGACGAAACTATGGCTACACCTTC
abundance: -; d_gene: TRBD2; j_gene: TRBJ2-7; v_gene: TRBV7-2; CDR3aa: CASSLQASGYEQYF; CDR3nt: TGTGCCAGCAGCTTACAAGCTAGCGGATACGAGCAGTACTTC
abundance: -; d_gene: -; j_gene: TRBJ2-6; v_gene: TRBV7-6; CDR3aa: CASSLAEAGANVLTF; CDR3nt: TGTGCCAGCAGCTTAGCCGAGGCTGGGGCCAACGTCCTGACTTTC
abundance: -; d_gene: -; j_gene: TRBJ1-4; v_gene: TRBV6-5; CDR3aa: CASTPAGIREKLFF; CDR3nt: TGTGCCAGCACCCCCGCGGGGATTCGGGAAAAACTGTTTTTT
abundance: -; d_gene: TRBD2; j_gene: TRBJ2-1; v_gene: TRBV5-5; CDR3aa: CASTPWERGYNEQFF; CDR3nt: TGTGCCAGCACCCCGTGGGAGCGGGGCTACAATGAGCAGTTCTTC